The 15 T cell receptor beta chains given below trace back to one sample, sequenced in a study of blood T cell repertoires in COVID-19. The data were produced by immunoSEQ multiplex PCR, yet TCRdb's version contains in-frame clones alone and is incomplete. Counted here are 200,000 to 250,000 clones, approximately 86% occurring once; the ten biggest clones make up 14% to 15%. The sample was PBMCs or T cells enriched from blood (not recorded which). Every receptor here comes from a woman between 50 and 59 years old with acute COVID-19.

The V and J genes are TRBV28 and TRBJ1-6; TRBD1 aligns across 9 bases. Germline-derived CDR1 and CDR2 are MDHEN and SYDVKM. V lost 7 bases and J lost 10; bases outside the gene matches: 5. This CDR3 is 13 amino acids long. CDR3 bases: TGTGCCAGCACCGGGACAGGGAGGTCACCCCTCCACTTT. Translation gives CASTGTGRSPLHF.

Concerning this clone itself: A read error may produce the germline difference seen at one junction end. The rearrangement links TRBV28 to TRBJ2-7; TRBD2 matches 14 bases. The CDR3 runs to 17 residues. Germline V CDR1 and CDR2: MDHEN, SYDVKM. The DNA of the CDR3 is TGTGCCGGCAGTCCTACTACCGGACTAGCGGGAGGAAGTGAGCAGTACTTC. Its translation is CAGSPTTGLAGGSEQYF.

The chain uses TRBV19 and TRBJ2-1; D might be TRBD2 (6 bases). Germline V CDR1 and CDR2: LNHDA, SQIVND (reference sequence). There are 15 residues in the CDR3. The ends were cut back, 4 bases at V and 10 bases at J, with 20 bases in the middle. The CDR3 loop reads CASSTSTLRGSEQFF. CDR3 in DNA: TGTGCCAGTAGTACATCGACCCTTCGGGGGTCCGAGCAGTTCTTC.

J is TRBJ1-3 and V is TRBV5-6, with D uncertain. The V gene's germline CDR1 is SGHDT and CDR2 YYEEEE. Trimming left V 4 bases short and J 2 bases short, with 13 bases between. The CDR3 has 15 amino acids. The CDR3 DNA is TGTGCCAGCAGCCGAGGTGTCGGTACTGGAAACACCATATATTTT. Translation gives CASSRGVGTGNTIYF.

The gene calls are TRBV4-2 and TRBJ2-1; 7 nucleotides align to TRBD1. Per germline, CDR1 LGHNA and CDR2 YNFKEQ. The CDR3 consists of 15 residues. Losses at the gene ends were 4 bases for V and 0 bases for J; bases not matched to a gene: 3. The CDR3 region is CASSPGQSSYNEQFF. The CDR3 nucleotides read TGTGCCAGCAGCCCGGGACAGAGCTCCTACAATGAGCAGTTCTTC.

The V gene is TRBV10-3, the J gene TRBJ2-7; 8 positions agree with TRBD2. The CDR3 has 14 amino acids. Trimming removed 3 bases from V and 6 bases from J; junction bases left unmatched: 7. The germline gives CDR1 ENHRY, CDR2 SYGVKD. As DNA, the CDR3 is TGTGCCATCAGTGATTACGGGGGGGCGCTCGAGCAGTACTTC. This translates into CAISDYGGALEQYF.

The chain couples TRBV15 to TRBJ1-4; 9 bases match TRBD1. CDR3 size: 13 residues. Germline V gene data show CDR1 as LNHNV and CDR2 as YYDKDF (reference sequence). Losses at the gene ends were 7 bases for V and 5 bases for J; bases not matched to a gene: 2. CDR3 region: CATKGQGNEKLFF. As DNA, the CDR3 is TGTGCCACCAAGGGACAGGGAAATGAAAAACTGTTTTTT.

The chain links TRBV4-1 to TRBJ1-5; weak D call: TRBD1 (6 bases). Germline assignment: CDR1 MGHRA and CDR2 YSYEKL. The CDR3 extends over 15 amino acids. Trimming took 0 bases from V and 1 from J, leaving 7 bases between them. The CDR3 coding sequence is TGCGCCAGCAGCCAAGAGGGGGCCAGCAATCAGCCCCAGCATTTT. Translating gives CASSQEGASNQPQHF.

This chain joins TRBV7-3 and TRBJ2-5; 9 positions match TRBD1. The germline V gene has CDR1 SGHTA and CDR2 FQGTGA. The CDR3 covers 13 residues. Germline trimming cut 3 bases from V and 5 bases from J; bases unmatched to any gene: 1. The CDR3 nucleotides are TGTGCCAGCAGCTTCGGACAGGGGGAGACCCAGTACTTC. Its translation is CASSFGQGETQYF.

CDR3: CASSPGQGARGTEAFF. As DNA, the CDR3 is TGTGCCAGTAGCCCGGGACAGGGGGCGCGAGGCACTGAAGCTTTCTTT. The chain couples TRBV19 to TRBJ1-1; 12 bases line up with TRBD1. Trimming took 6 bases from V and 4 from J; bases not matched to a gene: 9. Looked up from germline, CDR1 is LNHDA and CDR2 is SQIVND (reference sequence). The CDR3 contains 16 residues. The full variable domain, its missing parts supplied by reference TRBV19 and TRBJ1-1, is DGGITQSPKYLFRKEGQNVTLSCEQNLNHDAMYWYRQDPGQGLRLIYYSQIVNDFQKGDIAEGYSVSREKKESFPLTVTSAQKNPTAFYLCASSPGQGARGTEAFFGQGTRLTVV.

The chain recombines TRBV7-8 with TRBJ1-6; 10 bases are a match to TRBD1. Losses at the gene ends were 1 base for V and 10 bases for J; bases not matched to a gene: 4. Germline CDR1 and CDR2: SGHVS and FQNEAQ. The CDR3 is 15 residues long. Written as DNA, the CDR3 is TGTGCCAGCAGCTTAGATAGGACAGGGGGATCACCCCTCCACTTT. It translates to CASSLDRTGGSPLHF.

The chain carries TRBV5-1 and TRBJ1-2; the D is unclear. The CDR3 is 14 amino acids. Germline V gene lookup returns CDR1 SGHRS and CDR2 YFSETQ. Trimming removed 1 base from V and 2 bases from J, with 9 bases in between. The CDR3 DNA reads as TGCGCCAGCAGCTTGTCGTTGGCCAACTATGGCTACACCTTC. The encoded protein is CASSLSLANYGYTF.

The CDR3 nucleotides read TGTGCCAGCAGTCCCCAATGGGGCAGTCAGCCCCAGCATTTT. Translation: CASSPQWGSQPQHF. The rearrangement uses TRBV27 and TRBJ1-5, with D perhaps matching TRBD1 (5 bases). The CDR3 is 14 amino acids. Trimming pared 5 bases from V and 6 bases from J, leaving 14 bases between. CDR1 and CDR2 (germline): MNHEY, SMNVEV (reference sequence).

For the CDR3, the DNA is TGTGCCAGCAGTTTATGGTTCAGGTCCAACTATGGCTACACCTTC. Its protein is CASSLWFRSNYGYTF. The chain uses TRBV28 and TRBJ1-2, with D unclear. The CDR3 totals 15 residues. V lost 0 bases, J lost 2 bases, and 10 bases lay in between. CDR1 and CDR2 from the germline V gene are MDHEN and SYDVKM.

The J gene is TRBJ2-3, the V gene TRBV5-4; 9 bases map to TRBD2. Per germline, CDR1 SGHNT and CDR2 YYREEE (reference sequence). The ends lost 0 bases at V and 1 base at J; junction bases unmatched: 6. The CDR3 is made up of 17 amino acids. This CDR3 is CASSLAVSSGGTDTQYF. The CDR3 DNA follows: TGTGCCAGCAGCTTGGCCGTGTCTAGCGGGGGCACAGATACGCAGTATTTT.